The TCR beta chain under discussion was sequenced for a study of T cells in Graves' hyperthyroidism and ophthalmopathy. In the study overall: Blood from the periphery was taken at initial diagnosis, before any treatment.

Using RNA transcripts as the source, TCR beta CDR3 regions were amplified. First-round RT-PCR with HTBI primers amplified the TCR CDR3 region. TCRdb recomputed calls from the multiplex PCR reads with MiXCR, one row per CDR3 protein. The sample contains 540,000 or so distinct CDR3 sequences, more than 15% of which appear only once. Investigators excluded patients with uncontrolled infection, other autoimmune disease, pregnancy or lactation. This clonotype has only a few counts. One end of the junction varies from germline; a read error may be responsible. The CDR3 has 15 residues. Germline V gene data show CDR1 as SGHAT and CDR2 as FQNNGV.

The TCR comes from a young woman with Graves' hyperthyroidism. The chain joins TRBV11-2 to TRBJ2-2, with D possibly being TRBD2 (5 bases). Material for sequencing was blood. CDR3 bases: TGTGCCAGCAGCCGCGAGCGCGGACTCATCGGGAAGCTGTTTTTT. It codes for CASSRERGLIGKLFF. Variable domain in full (rest from reference TRBV11-2 and TRBJ2-2): EAGVAQSPRYKIIEKRQSVAFWCNPISGHATLYWYQQILGQGPKLLIQFQNNGVVDDSQLPKDRFSAERLKGVDSTLKIQPAKLEDSAVYLCASSRERGLIGKLFFGEGSRLTVL.